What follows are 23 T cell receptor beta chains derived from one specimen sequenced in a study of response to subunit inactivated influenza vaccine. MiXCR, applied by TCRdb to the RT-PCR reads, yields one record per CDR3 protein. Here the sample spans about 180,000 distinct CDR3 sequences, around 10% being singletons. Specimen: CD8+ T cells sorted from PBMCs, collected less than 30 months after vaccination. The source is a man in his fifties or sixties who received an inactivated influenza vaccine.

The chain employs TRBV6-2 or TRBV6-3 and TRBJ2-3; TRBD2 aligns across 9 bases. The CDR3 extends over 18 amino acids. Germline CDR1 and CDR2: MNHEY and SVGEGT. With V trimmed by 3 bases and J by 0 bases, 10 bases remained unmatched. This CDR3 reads CASSYPGTSLSSTDTQYF. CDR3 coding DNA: TGTGCCAGCAGTTATCCCGGGACTAGCCTCTCGAGCACAGATACGCAGTATTTT.

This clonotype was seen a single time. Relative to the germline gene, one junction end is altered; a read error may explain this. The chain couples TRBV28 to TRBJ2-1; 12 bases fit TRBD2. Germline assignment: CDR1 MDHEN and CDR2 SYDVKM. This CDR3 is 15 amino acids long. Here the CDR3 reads CACSLASGRVNEQFF. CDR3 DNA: TGTGCCTGCAGTTTGGCTAGCGGGAGGGTCAATGAGCAGTTCTTC.

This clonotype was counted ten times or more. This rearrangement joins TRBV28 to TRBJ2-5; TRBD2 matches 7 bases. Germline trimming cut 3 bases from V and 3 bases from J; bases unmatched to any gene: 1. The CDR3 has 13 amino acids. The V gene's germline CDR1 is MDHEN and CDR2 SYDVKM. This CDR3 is CASSLGGKETQYF. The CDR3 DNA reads TGTGCCAGCAGTTTGGGAGGGAAAGAGACCCAGTACTTC.

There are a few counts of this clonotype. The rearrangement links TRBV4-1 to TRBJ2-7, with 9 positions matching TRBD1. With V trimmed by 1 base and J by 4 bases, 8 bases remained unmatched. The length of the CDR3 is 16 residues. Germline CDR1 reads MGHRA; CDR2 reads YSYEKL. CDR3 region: CASSQATGGREYEQYF. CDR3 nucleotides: TGCGCCAGCAGCCAAGCCACAGGGGGCAGGGAATACGAGCAGTACTTC.

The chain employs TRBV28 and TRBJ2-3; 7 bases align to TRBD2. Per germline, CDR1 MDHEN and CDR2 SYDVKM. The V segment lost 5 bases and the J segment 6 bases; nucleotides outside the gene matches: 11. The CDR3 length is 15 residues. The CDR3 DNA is TGTGCCAGCAGTCGGCTTAGCGGGTATGATGATACGCAGTATTTT. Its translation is CASSRLSGYDDTQYF.

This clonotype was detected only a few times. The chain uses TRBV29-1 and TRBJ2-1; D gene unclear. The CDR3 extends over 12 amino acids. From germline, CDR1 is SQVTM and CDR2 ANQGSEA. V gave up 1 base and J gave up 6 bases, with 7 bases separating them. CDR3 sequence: CSVEGDSNEQFF. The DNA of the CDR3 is TGCAGCGTTGAAGGAGATTCCAATGAGCAGTTCTTC.

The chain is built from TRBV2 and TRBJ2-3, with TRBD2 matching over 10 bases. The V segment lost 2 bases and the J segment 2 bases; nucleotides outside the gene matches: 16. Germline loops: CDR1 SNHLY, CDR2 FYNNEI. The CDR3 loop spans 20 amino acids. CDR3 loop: CASSETFRASGRPFTDTQYF. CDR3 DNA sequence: TGTGCCAGCAGTGAAACGTTTAGGGCTAGCGGGAGACCTTTCACAGATACGCAGTATTTT.

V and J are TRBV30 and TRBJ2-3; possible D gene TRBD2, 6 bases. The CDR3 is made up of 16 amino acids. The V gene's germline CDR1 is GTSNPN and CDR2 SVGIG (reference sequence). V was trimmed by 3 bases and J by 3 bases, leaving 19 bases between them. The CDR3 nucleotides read TGTGCCTGGAGGCATCTTAGGAGGGGTCGTACAGATACGCAGTATTTT. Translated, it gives CAWRHLRRGRTDTQYF. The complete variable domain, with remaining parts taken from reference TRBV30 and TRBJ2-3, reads SQTIHQWPATLVQPVGSPLSLECTVEGTSNPNLYWYRQAAGRGLQLLFYSVGIGQISSEVPQNLSASRPQDRQFILSSKKLLLSDSGFYLCAWRHLRRGRTDTQYFGPGTRLTVL.

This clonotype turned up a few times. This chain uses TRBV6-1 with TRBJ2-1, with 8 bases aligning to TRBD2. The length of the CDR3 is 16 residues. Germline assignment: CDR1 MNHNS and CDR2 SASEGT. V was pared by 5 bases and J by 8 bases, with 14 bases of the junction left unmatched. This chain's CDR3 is CASSRLPAGGWYEQFF. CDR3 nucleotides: TGTGCCAGCAGTCGTCTTCCGGCGGGGGGATGGTATGAGCAGTTCTTC.

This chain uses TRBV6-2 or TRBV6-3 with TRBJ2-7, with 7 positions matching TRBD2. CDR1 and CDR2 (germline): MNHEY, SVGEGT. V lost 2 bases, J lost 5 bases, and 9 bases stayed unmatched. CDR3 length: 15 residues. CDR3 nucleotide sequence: TGTGCCAGCAGTTACGTCGCGGGAGTTAGAGACGAGCAGTACTTC. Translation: CASSYVAGVRDEQYF.

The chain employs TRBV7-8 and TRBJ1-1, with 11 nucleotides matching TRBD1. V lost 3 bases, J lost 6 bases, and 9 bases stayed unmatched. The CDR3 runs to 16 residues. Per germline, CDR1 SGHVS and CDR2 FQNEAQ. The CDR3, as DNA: TGTGCCAGCAGCTTCTTGTTGGGACAGGGGGTCGCTGAAGCTTTCTTT. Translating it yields CASSFLLGQGVAEAFF.

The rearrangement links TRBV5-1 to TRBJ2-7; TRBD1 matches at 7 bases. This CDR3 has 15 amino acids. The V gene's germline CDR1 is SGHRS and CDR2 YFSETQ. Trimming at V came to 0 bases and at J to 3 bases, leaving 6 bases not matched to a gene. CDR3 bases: TGCGCCAGCAGCTTGGCACAGGGGAACATCTACGAGCAGTACTTC. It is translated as CASSLAQGNIYEQYF.

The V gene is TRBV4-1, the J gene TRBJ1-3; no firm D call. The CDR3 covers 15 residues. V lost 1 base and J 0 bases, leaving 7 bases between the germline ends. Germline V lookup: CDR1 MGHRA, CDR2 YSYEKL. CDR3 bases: TGCGCCAGCAGCCAAGGAACAGACTCTGGAAACACCATATATTTT. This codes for CASSQGTDSGNTIYF.

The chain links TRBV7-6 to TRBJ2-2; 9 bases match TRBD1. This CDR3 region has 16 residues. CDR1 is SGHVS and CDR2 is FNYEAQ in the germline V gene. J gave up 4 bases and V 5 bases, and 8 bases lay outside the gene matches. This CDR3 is CASSPGGQGGTGELFF. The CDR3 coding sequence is TGTGCCAGCAGCCCGGGGGGACAGGGAGGCACCGGGGAGCTGTTTTTT.

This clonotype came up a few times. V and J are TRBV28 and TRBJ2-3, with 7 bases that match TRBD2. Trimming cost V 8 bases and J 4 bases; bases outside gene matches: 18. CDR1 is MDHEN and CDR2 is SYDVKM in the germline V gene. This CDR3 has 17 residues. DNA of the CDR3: TGTGCCAGCGCCAGTTTACCGTTAGCGGGCCGTGCAGATACGCAGTATTTT. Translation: CASASLPLAGRADTQYF.

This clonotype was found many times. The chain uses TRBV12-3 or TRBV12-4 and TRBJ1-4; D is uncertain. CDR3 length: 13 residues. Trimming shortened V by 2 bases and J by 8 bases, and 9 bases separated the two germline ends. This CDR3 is CASSLSIGEKLFF. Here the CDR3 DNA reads TGTGCCAGCAGTTTATCGATCGGCGAAAAACTGTTTTTT.

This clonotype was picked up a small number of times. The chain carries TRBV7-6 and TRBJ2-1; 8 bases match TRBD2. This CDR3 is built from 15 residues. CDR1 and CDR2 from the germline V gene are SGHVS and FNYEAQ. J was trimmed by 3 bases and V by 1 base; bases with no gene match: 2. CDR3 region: CASSLGTSLYNEQFF. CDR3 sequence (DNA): TGTGCCAGCAGCTTAGGGACTAGCCTCTACAATGAGCAGTTCTTC. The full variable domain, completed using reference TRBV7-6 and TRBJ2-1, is GAGVSQSPRYKVTKRGQDVALRCDPISGHVSLYWYRQALGQGPEFLTYFNYEAQQDKSGLPNDRFSAERPEGSISTLTIQRTEQRDSAMYRCASSLGTSLYNEQFFGPGTRLTVL.

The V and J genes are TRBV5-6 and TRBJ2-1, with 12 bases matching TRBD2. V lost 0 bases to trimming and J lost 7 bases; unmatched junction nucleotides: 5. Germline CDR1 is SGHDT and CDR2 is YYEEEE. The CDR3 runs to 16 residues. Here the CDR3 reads CASSLVTSGGRNEQFF. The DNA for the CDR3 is TGTGCCAGCAGCTTGGTAACTAGCGGGGGGAGGAATGAGCAGTTCTTC.

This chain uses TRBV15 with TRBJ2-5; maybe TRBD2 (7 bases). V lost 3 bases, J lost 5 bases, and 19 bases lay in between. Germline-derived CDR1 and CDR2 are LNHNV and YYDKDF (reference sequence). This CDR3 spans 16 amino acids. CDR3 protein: CATSRGSLQGGETQYF. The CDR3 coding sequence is TGTGCCACCAGCAGGGGCTCCCTACAGGGAGGGGAGACCCAGTACTTC.

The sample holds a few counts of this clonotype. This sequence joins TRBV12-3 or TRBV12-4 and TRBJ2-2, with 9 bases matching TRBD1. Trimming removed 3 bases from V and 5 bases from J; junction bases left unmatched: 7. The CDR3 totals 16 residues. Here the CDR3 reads CASSLGDRAGTGELFF. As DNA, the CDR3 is TGTGCCAGCAGTTTGGGGGACAGGGCGGGAACCGGGGAGCTGTTTTTT.

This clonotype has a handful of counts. The CDR3: CASSVGGEGRPNEKLFF. The DNA of the CDR3 is TGTGCCAGCAGCGTAGGTGGGGAAGGGAGGCCTAATGAAAAACTGTTTTTT. This chain connects TRBV9 to TRBJ1-4; D call uncertain. The CDR3 extends over 17 amino acids. The germline CDR1 and CDR2 sequences are SGDLS and YYNGEE. V was pared by 0 bases and J by 3 bases, with 15 bases between.

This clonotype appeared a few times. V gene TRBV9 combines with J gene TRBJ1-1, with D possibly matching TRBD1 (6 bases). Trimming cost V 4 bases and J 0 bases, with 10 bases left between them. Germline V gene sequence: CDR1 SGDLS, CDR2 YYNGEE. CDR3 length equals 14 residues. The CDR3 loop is CASSPGAVNTEAFF. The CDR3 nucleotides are TGTGCCAGCAGCCCGGGGGCGGTGAACACTGAAGCTTTCTTT.

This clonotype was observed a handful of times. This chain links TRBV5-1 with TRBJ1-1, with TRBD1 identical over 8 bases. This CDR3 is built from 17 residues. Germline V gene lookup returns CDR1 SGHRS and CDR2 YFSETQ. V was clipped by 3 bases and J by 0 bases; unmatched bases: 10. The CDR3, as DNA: TGCGCCAGCAGCTCCTGGACAGGGCCCATCATGAACACTGAAGCTTTCTTT. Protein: CASSSWTGPIMNTEAFF.